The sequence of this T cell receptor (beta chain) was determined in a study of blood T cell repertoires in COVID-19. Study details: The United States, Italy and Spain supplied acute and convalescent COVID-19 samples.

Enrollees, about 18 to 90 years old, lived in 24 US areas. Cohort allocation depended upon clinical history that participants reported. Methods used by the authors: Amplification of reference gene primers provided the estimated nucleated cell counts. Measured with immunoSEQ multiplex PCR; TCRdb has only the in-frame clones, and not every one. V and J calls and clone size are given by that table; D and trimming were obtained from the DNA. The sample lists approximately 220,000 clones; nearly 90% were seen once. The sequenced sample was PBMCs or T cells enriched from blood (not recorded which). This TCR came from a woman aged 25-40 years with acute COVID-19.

CDR3 residues: CASSTGNSGANVLTF. CDR3 bases: TGTGCCAGCAGTACAGGGAACTCTGGGGCCAACGTCCTGACTTTC. The chain recombines TRBV6-2 or TRBV6-3 with TRBJ2-6, with D possibly TRBD1 on 6 matching bases. There are 15 residues in the CDR3. CDR1 MNHEY and CDR2 SVGEGT come from the germline V gene. Trimming left V 5 bases short and J 0 bases short, with 8 bases between.